The 17 T cell receptor beta chains below all came from one sample that was sequenced in a study of PD-1 blockade in classical Hodgkin lymphoma. All patients experienced relapse after autologous stem cell transplantation, and brentuximab vedotin exposure was variable. The method was immunoSEQ multiplex PCR; TCRdb's version includes in-frame clones alone and lacks a portion of them. The data hold around 66,000 clones, with around 89% observed a single time. The specimen comprised peripheral blood mononuclear cells (PBMCs), sampled at baseline. These receptors were taken from a human donor with classical Hodgkin lymphoma.

The chain has TRBV6-6 and TRBJ1-5; D is perhaps TRBD1 (5 bases). The V and J ends lost 8 bases and 4 bases respectively, with 12 bases between them. Germline loops: CDR1 MNHNY, CDR2 SVGAGI (reference sequence). This CDR3 is 13 amino acids long. CDR3 sequence: CASEQEKNQPQHF. CDR3 in DNA: TGTGCCAGCGAACAGGAAAAAAATCAGCCCCAGCATTTT.

This chain uses TRBV14 with TRBJ2-5; D call uncertain. Trimming removed 1 base at V and 7 bases at J, with 13 bases between. This CDR3 is built from 14 residues. Germline V gene sequence: CDR1 SGHDN, CDR2 FVKESK. The CDR3 DNA is TGTGCCAGCAGCCAAGGGTCAGGCAGGTGGACCCAGTACTTC. Protein sequence: CASSQGSGRWTQYF.

The chain recombines TRBV7-8 with TRBJ2-5; no clear D. V lost 2 bases to trimming and J lost 3 bases, with 16 bases between them. From germline, CDR1 is SGHVS and CDR2 FQNEAQ. This CDR3 region has 16 residues. The chain's CDR3 is CASSLLVQLNKETQYF. The CDR3 DNA reads TGTGCCAGCAGCTTATTAGTGCAGCTAAATAAAGAGACCCAGTACTTC.

Only one count was recorded for this clone. At one end, the junction sequence differs from germline, possibly due to a read error. The chain joins TRBV6-5 to TRBJ2-7, with 9 bases fitting TRBD1. In germline, CDR1 is MNHEY, CDR2 SVGAGI. The CDR3 covers 12 residues. The CDR3 loop reads CASSPLAGQGNF. CDR3 bases: TGTGCCAGCAGTCCCCTGGCGGGACAGGGAAACTTC.

This clone was seen just once. The chain carries TRBV5-5 and TRBJ1-6, with no clear D. This CDR3 comprises 14 residues. Deletions cut 3 bases from V and 8 bases from J, with 12 bases between. The germline V gene encodes CDR1 SGHKS and CDR2 YYEKEE (reference sequence). This CDR3 is CASSSVKGHSPLHF. The CDR3 DNA is TGTGCCAGCAGCTCCGTGAAAGGGCATTCACCCCTCCACTTT.

J is TRBJ2-1 and V is TRBV4-1; tentative D call: TRBD2 (5 bases). Germline V gives CDR1 MGHRA, CDR2 YSYEKL. V was trimmed by 4 bases and J by 9 bases, leaving 16 bases between them. There are 14 residues in the CDR3. The CDR3 DNA reads as TGCGCCAGCAGCCCCGGGAAGGGAAAGACTGAGCAGTTCTTC. As protein: CASSPGKGKTEQFF.

The chain joins TRBV9 to TRBJ1-4; 11 positions match TRBD1. The V gene's germline CDR1 is SGDLS and CDR2 YYNGEE. This CDR3 is 19 amino acids long. With 3 bases clipped from V and 14 bases from J, the junction kept 24 bases outside the gene matches. The CDR3 nucleotides read TGTGCCAGCAGCGGGAGACCTGTTTTATTAGGACAGGGGGCGTCGGGTCTGTTTTTT. Protein sequence: CASSGRPVLLGQGASGLFF.

Remarks on this clone: Other DNA sequences in this sample translate to the same CDR3. The chain has TRBV6-5 and TRBJ1-1; TRBD1 matches at 7 bases. V was clipped by 2 bases and J by 5 bases; unmatched bases: 2. Germline loops: CDR1 MNHEY, CDR2 SVGAGI. The CDR3 runs 13 residues. The CDR3 DNA reads TGTGCCAGCAGTTACAGACAGGGAACTGAAGCTTTCTTT. This translates into CASSYRQGTEAFF.

The rearrangement links TRBV6-1 to TRBJ1-2; 8 nucleotides align to TRBD1. The length of the CDR3 is 15 residues. J lost 6 bases, V lost 7 bases, and 13 bases had no gene match. Germline CDR1 and CDR2: MNHNS and SASEGT. The chain's CDR3 is CASMGLGTGVNGYTF. CDR3 DNA sequence: TGTGCCAGCATGGGTTTGGGGACAGGCGTTAATGGCTACACCTTC.

The J gene is TRBJ1-2, the V gene TRBV15, with D possibly TRBD1 on 5 matching bases. Trimming stripped 0 bases from V and 0 bases from J, with 8 bases between. Germline CDR1 and CDR2: LNHNV and YYDKDF (reference sequence). The CDR3 runs 15 residues. CDR3 sequence reads: CATSRDRGSNYGYTF. DNA of the CDR3: TGTGCCACCAGCAGAGATCGGGGGTCTAACTATGGCTACACCTTC.

The genes are TRBV2 and TRBJ2-7; 8 nucleotides line up with TRBD1. In germline, CDR1 is SNHLY, CDR2 FYNNEI. V trimming: 6 bases; J trimming: 3 bases; junction bases outside the gene matches: 10. This CDR3 has 15 residues. CDR3 nucleotide sequence: TGTGCCAGCAGATTGCTGATGGACAGGGTCTACGAGCAGTACTTC. Encoded protein: CASRLLMDRVYEQYF.

This chain connects TRBV30 to TRBJ1-2; D call uncertain. The CDR3 covers 14 residues. Germline V gene lookup returns CDR1 GTSNPN and CDR2 SVGIG (reference sequence). V lost 3 bases, J lost 4 bases, and 15 bases lay in between. CDR3 sequence reads: CAWSSGPGGYGYTF. The CDR3 DNA reads as TGTGCCTGGAGCTCCGGGCCCGGTGGCTATGGCTACACCTTC. Full variable domain (rest looked up from reference TRBV30 and TRBJ1-2): SQTIHQWPATLVQPVGSPLSLECTVEGTSNPNLYWYRQAAGRGLQLLFYSVGIGQISSEVPQNLSASRPQDRQFILSSKKLLLSDSGFYLCAWSSGPGGYGYTFGSGTRLTVV.

The V call is TRBV19, the J call TRBJ1-5, with unresolved D. The CDR3 runs to 15 residues. The germline V gene encodes CDR1 LNHDA and CDR2 SQIVND (reference sequence). Deletions cut 3 bases from V and 4 bases from J, with 13 bases between. The CDR3 here is CASSIVWASNQPQHF. CDR3 nucleotide sequence: TGTGCCAGTAGTATCGTGTGGGCATCTAATCAGCCCCAGCATTTT. The full variable domain, rest sourced from reference TRBV19 and TRBJ1-5, is DGGITQSPKYLFRKEGQNVTLSCEQNLNHDAMYWYRQDPGQGLRLIYYSQIVNDFQKGDIAEGYSVSREKKESFPLTVTSAQKNPTAFYLCASSIVWASNQPQHFGDGTRLSIL.

This clone came up once. In nucleotides, the CDR3 is TGTGCCAGCAGCTTAGTGCGGACAGGGGGCGGCGAGCAGTACTTC. Translation gives CASSLVRTGGGEQYF. The chain has TRBV7-8 and TRBJ2-7; 11 positions agree with TRBD1. Trimming at V came to 1 base and at J to 6 bases, leaving 5 bases not matched to a gene. The CDR3 runs 15 residues. Looked up from germline, CDR1 is SGHVS and CDR2 is FQNEAQ.

V and J are TRBV19 and TRBJ1-5; D gene unclear. Germline V gene data show CDR1 as LNHDA and CDR2 as SQIVND (reference sequence). Trimming cost V 7 bases and J 0 bases, with 7 bases left between them. This CDR3 is built from 13 residues. CDR3 in DNA: TGTGCCAGTACCATTCATAGCAATCAGCCCCAGCATTTT. It encodes CASTIHSNQPQHF.

The chain uses TRBV5-1 and TRBJ1-2, with D hard to call. V lost 7 bases, J lost 10 bases, and 23 bases lay in between. The CDR3 consists of 14 residues. The germline V gene encodes CDR1 SGHRS and CDR2 YFSETQ. CDR3 sequence reads: CASHLKLGGPDYTF. The CDR3 nucleotides are TGCGCCAGCCACCTGAAGCTAGGCGGGCCGGACTACACCTTC.

This chain uses TRBV5-1 with TRBJ2-1, with D perhaps TRBD1 (6 bases). V lost 4 bases to trimming and J lost 0 bases, with 8 bases between them. Germline CDR1 is SGHRS and CDR2 is YFSETQ. CDR3 length: 14 amino acids. CDR3 in DNA: TGCGCCAGCAGCCGGGACATCTCCTACAATGAGCAGTTCTTC. This codes for CASSRDISYNEQFF.